This T cell receptor beta chain was sequenced for a study of T-cell reconstitution after alpha-beta-depleted transplantation in children. The TCRbeta library incorporated unique molecular identifiers. A single record per CDR3 protein comes from TCRdb applying MiXCR to the PCR reads. The table has around 580,000 distinct CDR3 sequences, around 27% seen once. Per the germline V gene, CDR1 is SGHRS and CDR2 is YFSETQ. The CDR3 loop spans 18 amino acids. The ends lost 3 bases at V and 0 bases at J; junction bases unmatched: 9. This clonotype was counted between two and nine times. The chain has TRBV5-1 and TRBJ2-6; 7 bases are shared with TRBD1. The specimen was PBMCs, collected before TCRalphabeta/CD19-depleted stem cell transplant. The sequence came from a boy younger than two with Wiskott-Aldrich syndrome, due to receive a stem cell transplant. The CDR3 coding sequence is TGCGCCAGCAGCTCACAGGGGATCCCAGACTCTGGGGCCAACGTCCTGACTTTC. Translation: CASSSQGIPDSGANVLTF.